This T cell receptor (beta chain) was obtained from a study of T cells in Graves' hyperthyroidism and ophthalmopathy. The trim removed 5 bases at V and 4 bases at J, leaving 10 bases unmatched. The germline V gene encodes CDR1 MNHNS and CDR2 SASEGT. The CDR3 consists of 15 residues. This clonotype came up a few times. Its antigen is as yet unknown. For Graves' hyperthyroidism to be stable, ophthalmopathy could not progress within 18 months. Study-wide points: Clonotypes that were expanded in thyroid above 0.001 mostly appeared in blood too.

Amplification targeted TCR beta CDR3 regions from RNA transcripts. An initial round of RT-PCR targeting the TCR CDR3 relied on the HTBI primer set. TCRdb re-called the multiplex PCR reads through MiXCR, storing one row per CDR3 protein. This sample yields about 580,000 distinct CDR3 sequences, of which more than 45% are seen a single time; roughly 7.7% belongs to the top ten. This sequence joins TRBV6-1 and TRBJ1-2; 7 nucleotides match TRBD1. The sequenced material came from peripheral blood or thyroid tissue (not recorded which). The TCR sequence derives from a woman younger than 30 with Graves' hyperthyroidism. CDR3 coding DNA: TGTGCCAGCAGTTTAGTACAGGGGATTATCTATGGCTACACCTTC. Encoded protein: CASSLVQGIIYGYTF.